One and the same sample provided the 30 T cell receptor beta chains below, sequenced in a study of CXCR3-negative and CXCR3-positive naive CD8 T cells. Their cognate antigens are unknown. With UMI labels, 5' RACE was used to prepare the TRB cDNA libraries. Reprocessing the 5' RACE reads, TCRdb reports a single entry for every CDR3 protein and omits DNA. Its clone listing holds 150,000 to 160,000 distinct CDR3 sequences. General study findings and limits: CXCR3-positive naive cells had more hydrophobic TRB CDR3s than CXCR3-negative naive cells.

What was sequenced was naive CXCR3+ CD8+ T cells from blood. The subset was: CD45RO-CCR7+CD27+CD95- naive CD8+ T cells expressing CXCR3 (TNR3+). The receptors derive from a human donor in good health. Some clones in this sample may be carry-over from other donors' samples.

The gene calls are TRBV7-6 and TRBJ2-2; TCRdb reports TRBD1, a call that lacks DNA to check it against. The CDR3 is 15 residues long. In germline, CDR1 is SGHVS, CDR2 FNYEAQ. This CDR3 is CASNFGTPDTGELFF.

The chain couples TRBV28 to TRBJ2-1; TCRdb proposes TRBD1, but this gene call is untestable without DNA. This CDR3 spans 13 amino acids. In germline, CDR1 is MDHEN, CDR2 SYDVKM. The CDR3 sequence is CASSLLSLGEQFF.

The V call is TRBV7-9, the J call TRBJ2-5; TCRdb returns TRBD1, unconfirmable since there is no DNA. The CDR3 loop spans 16 amino acids. Germline CDR1 is SEHNR and CDR2 is FQNEAQ (reference sequence). The chain's CDR3 is CASSPSPGRPCETQYF.

The rearrangement links TRBV29-1 to TRBJ2-1; checking the TCRdb D call of TRBD2 is not possible without DNA. This CDR3 has 11 residues. Germline values: CDR1 SQVTM, CDR2 ANQGSEA. The CDR3 sequence is CSVEDEGEQFF.

The rearrangement uses TRBV7-9 and TRBJ1-1; the TRBD1 assignment by TCRdb is unverifiable without DNA. The germline CDR1 and CDR2 sequences are SEHNR and FQNEAQ (reference sequence). The CDR3 has 13 residues. The CDR3 protein is CASSLLETPGAFF.

J is TRBJ2-1 and V is TRBV6-6. Germline V CDR1 and CDR2: MNHNY, SVGAGI (reference sequence). This CDR3 spans 13 amino acids. CDR3 sequence reads: CASSYGLNNEQFF.

This chain links TRBV28 with TRBJ2-3; TCRdb proposes TRBD1, but this gene call is untestable without DNA. The CDR3 totals 15 residues. Germline loops: CDR1 MDHEN, CDR2 SYDVKM. CDR3 sequence: CASSPYMGGTDTQYF.

The chain combines TRBV7-9 with TRBJ2-3. This CDR3 contains 15 residues. Germline V gives CDR1 SEHNR, CDR2 FQNEAQ (reference sequence). CDR3 region: CASSLAGSSTDTQYF.

The J gene is TRBJ2-3, the V gene TRBV7-6. CDR3 size: 13 residues. Germline values: CDR1 SGHVS, CDR2 FNYEAQ. The CDR3 here is CASSVYSTDTQYF.

The chain combines TRBV29-1 with TRBJ2-7; checking the TCRdb D call of TRBD1 is not possible without DNA. Germline V gene lookup returns CDR1 SQVTM and CDR2 ANQGSEA. The CDR3 length is 13 residues. The CDR3 sequence: CSVGQGWDYEQYF.

This chain links TRBV29-1 with TRBJ2-5; the TCRdb D gene call, TRBD1, has no DNA to confirm it. CDR1 is SQVTM, CDR2 ANQGSEA, per germline. The CDR3 loop spans 14 amino acids. The CDR3 is CSATAGEFGETQYF.

The chain couples TRBV15 to TRBJ1-5. The CDR3 is 15 amino acids. Germline-derived CDR1 and CDR2 are LNHNV and YYDKDF (reference sequence). The CDR3 sequence: CATSRADLSNQPQHF.

The chain carries TRBV9 and TRBJ2-1; with no DNA, the TCRdb D assignment of TRBD2 cannot be verified. CDR3 length: 16 residues. CDR1 and CDR2 (germline): SGDLS, YYNGEE. The CDR3 here is CASSVGLAGQYNEQFF.

The V gene is TRBV7-9, the J gene TRBJ1-4; lacking DNA, the TRBD1 call made by TCRdb goes unchecked. This CDR3 region has 15 residues. The germline V gene has CDR1 SEHNR and CDR2 FQNEAQ (reference sequence). CDR3 sequence: CASSFSPGGGEKLFF.

This chain joins TRBV20-1 and TRBJ2-7; lacking DNA, the TRBD2 call made by TCRdb goes unchecked. The germline V gene has CDR1 DFQATT and CDR2 SNEGSKA (reference sequence). This CDR3 spans 14 amino acids. CDR3 sequence reads: CSARPGLASYEQYF.

This sequence joins TRBV7-9 and TRBJ1-1. Germline V lookup: CDR1 SEHNR, CDR2 FQNEAQ (reference sequence). The CDR3 consists of 13 residues. The CDR3 loop reads CASSLGQGGEAFF.

This rearrangement joins TRBV11-3 to TRBJ2-3; TCRdb's D call of TRBD1 is untestable without DNA. Germline V gene lookup returns CDR1 SGHNT and CDR2 YENEEA. The CDR3 is 17 residues long. This CDR3 reads CASSLEVGRGVKDTQYF.

The chain carries TRBV13 and TRBJ1-2. The length of the CDR3 is 15 residues. Germline CDR1 reads PRHDT; CDR2 reads FYEKMQ (reference sequence). This CDR3 is CASSPGRAANYGYTF.

The chain links TRBV18 to TRBJ2-7; TCRdb picks TRBD2, but there is no DNA to check that call. Per germline, CDR1 KGHSH and CDR2 LQKENI. This CDR3 is 13 amino acids long. CDR3: CASSPEAEYEQYF.

The chain combines TRBV29-1 with TRBJ2-3. The CDR3 covers 17 residues. The V gene's germline CDR1 is SQVTM and CDR2 ANQGSEA. CDR3 amino acids: CSVGGDTRFPSTDTQYF.

The gene calls are TRBV15 and TRBJ2-2; the D call of TRBD1 rests on TCRdb alone, since no DNA is present to check it. The CDR3 has 17 amino acids. Germline CDR1 LNHNV, CDR2 YYDKDF (reference sequence). CDR3 sequence reads: CATSRDRGRGLTGELFF.

The J gene is TRBJ2-2, the V gene TRBV28; lacking DNA, the TRBD1 call made by TCRdb goes unchecked. The germline V gene encodes CDR1 MDHEN and CDR2 SYDVKM. The CDR3 is 16 amino acids. This chain's CDR3 is CASSTLRNRASGELFF.

The J gene is TRBJ2-1, the V gene TRBV28; TCRdb designates TRBD2, a call that cannot be tested without DNA. The CDR3 sequence is 14 residues long. Germline lookup yields CDR1 MDHEN and CDR2 SYDVKM. The CDR3: CASSILAGSGEQFF.

The V and J genes are TRBV27 and TRBJ2-7; the D call of TRBD1 rests on TCRdb alone, since no DNA is present to check it. The CDR3 covers 16 residues. In germline, CDR1 is MNHEY, CDR2 SMNVEV (reference sequence). CDR3 amino acids: CASSLRFGGLAYEQYF.

This sequence joins TRBV28 and TRBJ2-7; with no DNA, the TCRdb D assignment of TRBD1 cannot be verified. The CDR3 has 11 residues. The V gene's germline CDR1 is MDHEN and CDR2 SYDVKM. CDR3 sequence reads: CASSDTGRQYF.

The chain carries TRBV20-1 and TRBJ2-7; the TCRdb D gene call, TRBD2, has no DNA to confirm it. Germline values: CDR1 DFQATT, CDR2 SNEGSKA (reference sequence). The CDR3 extends over 16 amino acids. The CDR3 loop reads CSARDLWASGNTEQYF.

CDR3 sequence reads: CSVGGGAGVNYGYTF. V usage is TRBV29-1 and J usage is TRBJ1-2. Germline assignment: CDR1 SQVTM and CDR2 ANQGSEA. The CDR3 consists of 15 residues.

V is TRBV5-6 and J is TRBJ2-7. The germline gives CDR1 SGHDT, CDR2 YYEEEE. The CDR3 covers 13 residues. CDR3 region: CASSLAEILGEYF.

The chain carries TRBV6-5 and TRBJ2-7; TCRdb gives TRBD1 as the D gene, but with no DNA this cannot be confirmed. The CDR3 extends over 14 amino acids. Germline V lookup: CDR1 MNHEY, CDR2 SVGAGI. CDR3 sequence: CASSSDRFPGEQYF.

This chain uses TRBV29-1 with TRBJ2-1; there is no DNA to check the TCRdb D call of TRBD1. Germline CDR1 and CDR2: SQVTM and ANQGSEA. This CDR3 comprises 12 residues. This CDR3 is CSPRTGYNEQFF.